This T cell receptor (beta chain) is from a study of shared T cell receptors in the human thymus. There are a few counts of this clone. Germline values: CDR1 SGHTA, CDR2 FQGTGA. The CDR3 runs 14 residues. Trimming removed 1 base from V and 4 bases from J, with 10 bases in between. Sequencing used immunoSEQ multiplex PCR; TCRdb keeps in-frame clones, though not all of them. The sample consists of some 700,000 clones, approximately 85% of them appearing once. The sample was also reused in another study, on human thymus T cells.

This chain connects TRBV7-3 to TRBJ1-2; D call uncertain. The sequence came from a girl less than two years old with a congenital heart defect. Sequenced sample: thymocytes. Written as DNA, the CDR3 is TGTGCCAGCAGCTTAAATCCGACAAGCTATGGCTACACCTTC. It codes for CASSLNPTSYGYTF.